This TCR beta chain was profiled in a study of CD8 T cells in ankylosing spondylitis. Study-wide results and limits: From matched ankylosing spondylitis synovial fluid, disease-linked clones were reportedly recovered at significantly enriched levels.

A single record per CDR3 protein comes from TCRdb applying MiXCR to the 5' RACE reads. The sample contains some 200,000 distinct CDR3 sequences, roughly 13% of which appear only once. Germline V CDR1 and CDR2: ENHRY, SYGVKD. This CDR3 has 14 residues. Trimming stripped 3 bases from V and 3 bases from J, with 12 bases between. This clonotype has more than one count but fewer than ten. The antigen remains undetermined. The chain links TRBV10-3 to TRBJ2-7, with D perhaps matching TRBD1 (6 bases). Sequenced input: blood, either unsorted or a sorted T cell fraction (not recorded which). The receptor's source is a male donor with ankylosing spondylitis or in good health (not recorded which). This CDR3 is CAISEDRTYYEQYF. The CDR3 DNA sequence: TGTGCCATCAGTGAAGACAGGACCTACTACGAGCAGTACTTC.